This passage covers 18 T cell receptor beta chains from one sample sequenced in a study of OX40 agonist ivuxolimab in advanced cancers. Produced via immunoSEQ multiplex PCR; TCRdb's table is partial and in-frame only. The table shows roughly 26,000 clones, with about 85% occurring only once. This material consisted of CD4+ or CD8+ T cells sorted from blood, taken in a trial of the OX40 agonist ivuxolimab. All receptors come from an adult with an advanced solid tumor such as melanoma, head and neck, liver or kidney cancer.

The CDR3 coding sequence is TGTGCCAGCAGATGGACTAGCGGGAGATACGAGCAGTACTTC. The encoded protein is CASRWTSGRYEQYF. This chain uses TRBV6-6 with TRBJ2-7; TRBD2 matches 13 bases. The CDR3 covers 14 residues. Germline CDR1 reads MNHNY; CDR2 reads SVGAGI (reference sequence). The trim removed 6 bases at V and 4 bases at J, leaving 3 bases unmatched.

The chain uses TRBV7-2 and TRBJ2-6; D gene ambiguous. V gave up 5 bases and J gave up 5 bases, with 19 bases separating them. The CDR3 loop spans 17 amino acids. Germline-derived CDR1 and CDR2 are SGHTA and FQGNSA. The CDR3 spells CASSGITRQSRANVLTF. CDR3 bases: TGTGCCAGCAGCGGTATAACACGACAAAGTCGGGCCAACGTCCTGACTTTC.

This clone was detected only once. This rearrangement joins TRBV5-4 to TRBJ2-1; D ambiguous. The V gene's germline CDR1 is SGHNT and CDR2 YYREEE (reference sequence). The CDR3 length is 13 residues. V lost 3 bases and J 8 bases, leaving 12 bases between the germline ends. The CDR3 reads CASSSKTGYEQFF. The CDR3 region has the DNA TGTGCCAGCAGCTCCAAGACTGGATATGAGCAGTTCTTC.

The table lists this clone with a count of one. The V and J genes are TRBV7-8 and TRBJ1-5; 9 bases are shared with TRBD1. From germline, CDR1 is SGHVS and CDR2 FQNEAQ. V was pared by 5 bases and J by 6 bases, with 8 bases of the junction left unmatched. The CDR3 is 15 amino acids. The CDR3 loop reads CASSLDRGFSQPQHF. The DNA for the CDR3 is TGTGCCAGCAGCCTGGACAGGGGATTTAGTCAGCCCCAGCATTTT.

The J gene is TRBJ2-2, the V gene TRBV6-6; 12 positions agree with TRBD1. Looked up from germline, CDR1 is MNHNY and CDR2 is SVGAGI (reference sequence). The ends lost 6 bases at V and 4 bases at J; junction bases unmatched: 3. This CDR3 contains 15 residues. CDR3 DNA sequence: TGTGCCAGCAGAAGGGGACAGGGGGCCACCGGGGAGCTGTTTTTT. It encodes CASRRGQGATGELFF.

This rearrangement joins TRBV29-1 to TRBJ2-2; 7 bases are a match to TRBD1. V trimming: 4 bases; J trimming: 7 bases; junction bases outside the gene matches: 18. The CDR3 consists of 17 residues. The germline V gene has CDR1 SQVTM and CDR2 ANQGSEA. The CDR3 DNA sequence: TGCAGCGTTGGCTTTATTACAGGGGTCGGGCGCGGCGGGGAGCTGTTTTTT. This translates into CSVGFITGVGRGGELFF.

The table lists this clone with a few counts. Here the CDR3 reads CASSYSEGGGNTIYF. In DNA, the CDR3 is TGTGCCAGCAGTTACTCTGAGGGAGGTGGAAACACCATATATTTT. The chain links TRBV6-6 to TRBJ1-3; D uncertain. Germline CDR1 MNHNY, CDR2 SVGAGI (reference sequence). V shed 0 bases and J shed 3 bases, with 9 bases lying between them. The CDR3 sequence is 15 residues long.

This rearrangement joins TRBV11-2 to TRBJ2-5; possible D gene TRBD2, 6 bases. V was clipped by 4 bases and J by 4 bases, with 19 bases between them. The CDR3 is 16 amino acids. Germline loops: CDR1 SGHAT, CDR2 FQNNGV. Here the CDR3 DNA reads TGTGCCAGCAGCTCGCCGTGGGGCAGGGAGGCAGAGACCCAGTACTTC. This sequence encodes CASSSPWGREAETQYF.

The rearrangement uses TRBV7-9 and TRBJ2-5, with TRBD2 as a possible D gene (5 bases). V was clipped by 2 bases and J by 2 bases, with 12 bases between them. Germline V CDR1 and CDR2: SEHNR, FQNEAQ (reference sequence). There are 15 residues in the CDR3. The CDR3, as DNA: TGTGCCAGCAGCTTACTCGGCGGGCCACAAGAGACCCAGTACTTC. It specifies CASSLLGGPQETQYF.

The chain employs TRBV7-8 and TRBJ2-2; D unclear. CDR3 length: 14 residues. V was trimmed by 3 bases and J by 4 bases, leaving 9 bases between them. Looked up from germline, CDR1 is SGHVS and CDR2 is FQNEAQ. The CDR3 reads CASSFQLGTGELFF. CDR3 DNA: TGTGCCAGCAGCTTTCAATTGGGCACCGGGGAGCTGTTTTTT.

The chain couples TRBV11-1 to TRBJ2-1, with 7 bases lining up with TRBD1. Per germline, CDR1 SGHAT and CDR2 FQDESV (reference sequence). This CDR3 contains 15 residues. The junction had 8 bases not matched to a gene; V was cut back by 3 bases and J by 6 bases. This chain's CDR3 is CASSFSTGMGNEQFF. DNA of the CDR3: TGTGCCAGCAGCTTTTCGACAGGGATGGGCAATGAGCAGTTCTTC.

The V call is TRBV7-9, the J call TRBJ1-4; D unresolved. The CDR3 extends over 12 amino acids. CDR1 and CDR2 (germline): SEHNR, FQNEAQ (reference sequence). Trimming left V 5 bases short and J 7 bases short, with 8 bases between. The CDR3 loop is CASSPSGEKLFF. The CDR3 DNA reads TGTGCCAGCAGCCCTTCCGGTGAAAAACTGTTTTTT.

This chain links TRBV7-2 with TRBJ2-7; D may be TRBD1 (5 bases). The CDR3 has 14 residues. Trimming stripped 2 bases from V and 1 base from J, with 9 bases between. The germline gives CDR1 SGHTA, CDR2 FQGNSA. The CDR3 coding sequence is TGTGCCAGCAGCTTACCAGGGAAATCCTACGAGCAGTACTTC. Translation: CASSLPGKSYEQYF.

This clone showed up just a few times. This chain uses TRBV14 with TRBJ1-6; 7 bases align to TRBD1. The CDR3 consists of 20 residues. The V gene's germline CDR1 is SGHDN and CDR2 FVKESK. The junction had 20 bases not matched to a gene; V was cut back by 1 base and J by 8 bases. CDR3 DNA sequence: TGTGCCAGCAGCCAAGTCGCCCCCCGGGACAGATTTGGGTTGGATTCACCCCTCCACTTT. It yields the protein CASSQVAPRDRFGLDSPLHF.

V gene TRBV7-2 combines with J gene TRBJ2-7, with 11 positions matching TRBD2. CDR3 length: 15 residues. Looked up from germline, CDR1 is SGHTA and CDR2 is FQGNSA. The V segment lost 1 base and the J segment 6 bases; nucleotides outside the gene matches: 5. The CDR3 sequence is CASSLGSGRAVEQYF. The CDR3 coding sequence is TGTGCCAGCAGCTTAGGTAGCGGGAGGGCCGTCGAGCAGTACTTC. Based on the CDR3 plus reference TRBV7-2 and TRBJ2-7, the full variable domain is GAGVSQSPSNKVTEKGKDVELRCDPISGHTALYWYRQSLGQGLEFLIYFQGNSAPDKSGLPSDRFSAERTGGSVSTLTIQRTQQEDSAVYLCASSLGSGRAVEQYFGPGTRLTVT.

Notes on this clone: The sample holds other DNA sequences that translate to the same CDR3. The chain recombines TRBV4-1 with TRBJ2-2, with 9 bases that match TRBD2. This CDR3 has 15 amino acids. CDR1 is MGHRA and CDR2 is YSYEKL in the germline V gene. Losses at the gene ends were 4 bases for V and 4 bases for J; bases not matched to a gene: 4. The CDR3 here is CASSPSGAGTGELFF. The CDR3, as DNA: TGCGCCAGCAGCCCTAGCGGGGCCGGCACCGGGGAGCTGTTTTTT.

The V and J genes are TRBV7-3 and TRBJ2-3, with 8 bases fitting TRBD2. The CDR3 has 16 residues. Germline V CDR1 and CDR2: SGHTA, FQGTGA. Germline trimming cut 5 bases from V and 0 bases from J; bases unmatched to any gene: 7. CDR3 residues: CASSPVSGGSTDTQYF. The CDR3 DNA is TGTGCCAGCAGCCCCGTCAGCGGGGGAAGCACAGATACGCAGTATTTT.

The chain uses TRBV2 and TRBJ2-3; TRBD2 matches 7 bases. This CDR3 contains 15 residues. With V trimmed by 4 bases and J by 1 base, 5 bases remained unmatched. Germline CDR1 SNHLY, CDR2 FYNNEI. The CDR3 spells CASSVVGGGTDTQYF. CDR3 coding DNA: TGTGCCAGCAGTGTAGTTGGGGGGGGCACAGATACGCAGTATTTT.